The 13 T cell receptor beta chains in this list originate from one sample, sequenced in a study of cytomegalovirus exposure and HLA in healthy donors (dated by TCRdb to between 2016 and 2019). Library preparation used the immunoSEQ multiplex PCR assay. A mixture of 60 forward primers for TCR Vbeta segments and 13 reverse primers for TCR Jbeta segments was used in the multiplex PCR. TCRdb re-hosts the immuneACCESS table, in-frame sequences only. Its copies lack some clones; in the studies checked, an unresolved V gene accounts for under half of them, and the cause for the rest is not known. For this sample there are 150,000 to 200,000 clones; approximately 80% appear just once. About 2.6% of the sample is in the top ten clones. Sequenced input: PBMCs. The receptors were sampled from a middle-aged woman in good health and CMV-seropositive.

The chain is built from TRBV25-1 and TRBJ2-3, with D possibly TRBD1 on 5 matching bases. Between the trimmed V and J ends, which lost 4 bases and 0 bases, there was a span of 8 bases. Germline V lookup: CDR1 MGHDK, CDR2 SYGVNS. The CDR3 runs 14 residues. CDR3 coding DNA: TGTGCCAGCAGTGTAGGGGCTAGCACAGATACGCAGTATTTT. Protein: CASSVGASTDTQYF.

V and J are TRBV2 and TRBJ2-2, with 8 bases identical to TRBD1. Germline-derived CDR1 and CDR2 are SNHLY and FYNNEI. There are 16 residues in the CDR3. Trimming removed 6 bases from V and 5 bases from J; junction bases left unmatched: 11. CDR3 amino acids: CASRAVDRGKTGELFF. CDR3 DNA: TGTGCCAGCAGAGCTGTCGACAGGGGTAAAACCGGGGAGCTGTTTTTT.

The rearrangement links TRBV6-1 to TRBJ2-5, with D possibly TRBD1 on 5 matching bases. The DNA end is a closer match to TRBJ2-7, so the J assignment may be wrong. This CDR3 is 13 amino acids long. Looked up from germline, CDR1 is MNHNS and CDR2 is SASEGT. This CDR3 reads CASRVTDIYEQYF. The CDR3 DNA sequence: TGTGCCAGCAGAGTGACAGACATTTACGAGCAGTACTTC.

This chain joins TRBV7-2 and TRBJ2-1; maybe TRBD1 (6 bases). Germline V gives CDR1 SGHTA, CDR2 FQGNSA. The CDR3 consists of 14 residues. With 2 bases removed from V and 7 bases from J, the gap between germline ends came to 12 bases. The CDR3 DNA sequence: TGTGCCAGCAGCTTAAACAGCGGACAGAATGAGCAGTTCTTC. It encodes CASSLNSGQNEQFF.

The V gene is TRBV9, the J gene TRBJ1-3, with 9 bases aligning to TRBD1. This CDR3 contains 17 residues. CDR1 SGDLS and CDR2 YYNGEE come from the germline V gene. Trimming took 0 bases from V and 4 from J; bases not matched to a gene: 8. CDR3 sequence reads: CASSVGQGEKIGNTIYF. The CDR3 nucleotides are TGTGCCAGCAGCGTAGGACAGGGGGAAAAGATAGGAAACACCATATATTTT.

The CDR3 spells CASSVQNTGELFF. CDR3 nucleotides: TGTGCCAGCAGCGTCCAGAACACCGGGGAGCTGTTTTTT. This rearrangement joins TRBV9 to TRBJ2-2; D gene uncertain. Germline-derived CDR1 and CDR2 are SGDLS and YYNGEE. Trimming removed 2 bases at V and 1 base at J, with 3 bases between. The CDR3 length is 13 residues. Filled out from reference TRBV9 and TRBJ2-2, the complete variable domain reads DSGVTQTPKHLITATGQRVTLRCSPRSGDLSVYWYQQSLDQGLQFLIQYYNGEERAKGNILERFSAQQFPDLHSELNLSSLELGDSALYFCASSVQNTGELFFGEGSRLTVL.

The chain combines TRBV18 with TRBJ2-7; tentatively, D is TRBD2 (5 bases). The CDR3 spans 15 residues. V shed 0 bases and J shed 3 bases, with 12 bases lying between them. In germline, CDR1 is KGHSH, CDR2 LQKENI. The CDR3 DNA follows: TGTGCCAGCTCACCACCTGGTAGCGAGAACTACGAGCAGTACTTC. The encoded protein is CASSPPGSENYEQYF.

The J gene is TRBJ1-6, the V gene TRBV6-5, with D possibly TRBD1 on 5 matching bases. The V gene lost 0 bases and the J gene lost 9 bases, with 12 bases spanning the gap. CDR1 is MNHEY, CDR2 SVGAGI, per germline. This CDR3 spans 15 amino acids. Here the CDR3 reads CASSYSAGPGSPLHF. CDR3 sequence (DNA): TGTGCCAGCAGTTACTCGGCAGGGCCTGGTTCACCCCTCCACTTT.

This clone appeared a single time. The chain combines TRBV4-3 with TRBJ1-1; D possibly corresponds to TRBD1 (5 bases). The CDR3 length is 15 residues. Germline V gives CDR1 LGHNA, CDR2 YSLEER. The ends were cut back, 3 bases at V and 5 bases at J, with 16 bases in the middle. The CDR3 nucleotides read TGCGCCAGCAGCCACACCGACAGTCCGAGAACTGAAGCTTTCTTT. Its protein is CASSHTDSPRTEAFF.

This clone was counted once. The genes are TRBV5-4 and TRBJ2-5; D possibly corresponds to TRBD2 (6 bases). CDR1 is SGHNT and CDR2 is YYREEE in the germline V gene (reference sequence). Trimming removed 4 bases from V and 5 bases from J, with 24 bases in between. The CDR3 runs to 17 residues. CDR3 sequence: CASSVGGPALRPETQYF. The CDR3, as DNA: TGTGCCAGCAGCGTTGGAGGGCCAGCGCTAAGGCCCGAGACCCAGTACTTC.

The chain couples TRBV6-5 to TRBJ1-4; D is possibly TRBD1 (6 bases). V was trimmed by 0 bases and J by 7 bases, leaving 12 bases between them. Germline V gives CDR1 MNHEY, CDR2 SVGAGI. CDR3 length: 15 residues. CDR3 nucleotide sequence: TGTGCCAGCAGTTACTCGAACAGGGAGGGTGAAAAACTGTTTTTT. Residues: CASSYSNREGEKLFF.

The rearrangement uses TRBV10-1 and TRBJ2-7; tentatively, D is TRBD1 (5 bases). This CDR3 is built from 14 residues. The V end lost 6 bases, the J end lost 0 bases, and 12 bases lay between the germline ends. Looked up from germline, CDR1 is WNHNN and CDR2 is SYGVQD (reference sequence). CDR3 region: CASSLDKSSYEQYF. CDR3 in DNA: TGCGCCAGCAGCCTGGACAAGAGCTCCTACGAGCAGTACTTC.

This clone was found a few times. J is TRBJ1-1 and V is TRBV28; D is uncertain. The germline gives CDR1 MDHEN, CDR2 SYDVKM. V was cut by 5 bases and J by 1 base, with 5 bases left in between. This CDR3 spans 12 amino acids. CDR3 region: CASSGGNTEAFF. CDR3 bases: TGTGCCAGCAGTGGAGGGAACACTGAAGCTTTCTTT.